These T cell receptor beta chains were read from a single sample in a study of PD-1 blockade in mismatch repair-deficient tumors. Sequencing used immunoSEQ multiplex PCR; TCRdb keeps in-frame clones, though not all of them. The table includes 100,000 to 150,000 clones, about 88% detected once. The source was peripheral blood, collected 44 weeks after starting pembrolizumab. The receptors were gathered from an adult with mismatch repair-deficient cancer. Each CDR3 is given with its conserved first and last residue. The order of the fields is J gene, D gene, V gene, clone size, CDR3 DNA, CDR3 protein. A D gene is named only where the DNA matches it firmly. Expanded clones are given a class, and other clones once, few, many or no size at all.

J gene: TRBJ2-7; D gene: NA; V gene: TRBV7-2; clone size: NA; CDR3 DNA: TGTGCCAGCAGCATGCACTACGAGCAGTACTTC; CDR3 protein: CASSMHYEQYF
J gene: TRBJ1-1; D gene: NA; V gene: TRBV5-1; clone size: few; CDR3 DNA: TGCGCCAGCAGCTTGGATGGGGGATGGGCTTTCTTT; CDR3 protein: CASSLDGGWAFF
J gene: TRBJ2-7; D gene: NA; V gene: TRBV11-2; clone size: once; CDR3 DNA: TGTGCCAGCAGCTTTCGAGAATTCCCGGGCGAGCAGTACTTC; CDR3 protein: CASSFREFPGEQYF
J gene: TRBJ2-1; D gene: NA; V gene: TRBV2; clone size: NA; CDR3 DNA: TGTGCCAGCAGTGAATCGCGGGTATCCAATGAGCAGTTCTTC; CDR3 protein: CASSESRVSNEQFF
J gene: TRBJ2-2; D gene: NA; V gene: TRBV11-1; clone size: NA; CDR3 DNA: TGTGCCAGCAGCTTAGGGTTAACTATTACAGGGGAGCTGTTTTTT; CDR3 protein: CASSLGLTITGELFF
J gene: TRBJ2-7; D gene: NA; V gene: TRBV30; clone size: once; CDR3 DNA: TGTGCCTGGAGCTTGCGGTACTACGAGCAGTACTTC; CDR3 protein: CAWSLRYYEQYF
J gene: TRBJ1-1; D gene: NA; V gene: TRBV5-1; clone size: NA; CDR3 DNA: TGCGCCAGCAGCCGACAAGAAAACACTGAAGCTTTCTTT; CDR3 protein: CASSRQENTEAFF
J gene: TRBJ2-7; D gene: NA; V gene: TRBV5-5; clone size: NA; CDR3 DNA: TGTGCCAGCAGCTTGGTGGCAGGAGCCCTCTACGAGCAGTACTTC; CDR3 protein: CASSLVAGALYEQYF
J gene: TRBJ2-2; D gene: NA; V gene: TRBV19; clone size: NA; CDR3 DNA: TGTGCCAGTAGAGGTTCTGGGTTAACTAACACCGGGGAGCTGTTTTTT; CDR3 protein: CASRGSGLTNTGELFF
J gene: TRBJ2-1; D gene: NA; V gene: TRBV18; clone size: NA; CDR3 DNA: TGTGCCAGCTCACCCGTTGGGGGGCGTAGCTCCTACAATGAGCAGTTCTTC; CDR3 protein: CASSPVGGRSSYNEQFF
J gene: TRBJ2-7; D gene: NA; V gene: TRBV5-1; clone size: NA; CDR3 DNA: TGCGCCAGCAGCTTGGGGACGACCTACGAGCAGTACTTC; CDR3 protein: CASSLGTTYEQYF
J gene: TRBJ2-7; D gene: TRBD2; V gene: TRBV30; clone size: NA; CDR3 DNA: TGTGCCTGGCTCTCTCGGGACACTGGAAGCGTACTAGCGGGAAGGTTCCCCTACGAGCAGTACTTC; CDR3 protein: CAWLSRDTGSVLAGRFPYEQYF
J gene: TRBJ1-4; D gene: TRBD1; V gene: TRBV4-1; clone size: NA; CDR3 DNA: TGCGCCAGCAGCCAACTAGGAACAGGGGGCCCAACTAATGAAAAACTGTTTTTT; CDR3 protein: CASSQLGTGGPTNEKLFF
J gene: TRBJ2-6; D gene: NA; V gene: TRBV5-6; clone size: NA; CDR3 DNA: TGTGCCAGCAGCGCGCTAGGCAACGTCCTGACTTTC; CDR3 protein: CASSALGNVLTF
J gene: TRBJ2-5; D gene: TRBD1; V gene: TRBV7-6; clone size: NA; CDR3 DNA: TGTGCCAGCAGCCAAGGAGGACAGGGGGGAGAGACCCAGTACTTC; CDR3 protein: CASSQGGQGGETQYF
J gene: TRBJ2-1; D gene: TRBD2; V gene: TRBV7-6; clone size: NA; CDR3 DNA: TGTGCCAGCAGCCTCCCGGGGTGGCGGGAGCATTACAATGAGCAGTTCTTC; CDR3 protein: CASSLPGWREHYNEQFF
J gene: TRBJ2-5; D gene: NA; V gene: TRBV30; clone size: NA; CDR3 DNA: TGTGCCTGCGAACCCTCCGGGAGTGAGACCCAGTACTTC; CDR3 protein: CACEPSGSETQYF
J gene: TRBJ2-7; D gene: NA; V gene: TRBV7-6; clone size: once; CDR3 DNA: TGTGCCAGCAGCCGGGAGTCGCGGGACGAGCAGTACTTC; CDR3 protein: CASSRESRDEQYF
J gene: TRBJ2-1; D gene: NA; V gene: TRBV7-9; clone size: once; CDR3 DNA: TGTGCCAGCAGCTTAGGGGAGGTTACTATCTACAATGAGCAGTTCTTC; CDR3 protein: CASSLGEVTIYNEQFF
J gene: TRBJ2-7; D gene: NA; V gene: TRBV27; clone size: NA; CDR3 DNA: TGTGCCAGCGGACGGGGGCTCTCCTACGAGCAGTACTTC; CDR3 protein: CASGRGLSYEQYF
J gene: TRBJ2-7; D gene: NA; V gene: TRBV21-1; clone size: NA; CDR3 DNA: TGTGCCAGCAGCGTGTTAGGACTAGCGGGGTACTCCTACGAGCAGTACTTC; CDR3 protein: CASSVLGLAGYSYEQYF
J gene: TRBJ2-1; D gene: NA; V gene: TRBV5-5; clone size: NA; CDR3 DNA: TGTGCCAGCAGCTTGGGCGGGATAGGGCTAGCGACGAGGAACAATGAGCAGTTCTTC; CDR3 protein: CASSLGGIGLATRNNEQFF
J gene: TRBJ2-5; D gene: NA; V gene: TRBV4-1; clone size: NA; CDR3 DNA: TGCGCCAGCAGCCAGAGGGGGCTAGCGGAGCTCCCCCAGACCCAGTACTTC; CDR3 protein: CASSQRGLAELPQTQYF
J gene: TRBJ1-1; D gene: NA; V gene: TRBV10-3; clone size: few; CDR3 DNA: TGTGCCATCGGACGCGACAGGAACACTGAAGCTTTCTTT; CDR3 protein: CAIGRDRNTEAFF
J gene: TRBJ2-3; D gene: TRBD1; V gene: TRBV6-5; clone size: NA; CDR3 DNA: TGTGCCAGCACCAGGACAGGGCTAAGCACAGATACGCAGTATTTT; CDR3 protein: CASTRTGLSTDTQYF
J gene: TRBJ1-1; D gene: NA; V gene: TRBV18; clone size: NA; CDR3 DNA: TGTGCCAGCTCACCGACAACTAACACTGAAGCTTTCTTT; CDR3 protein: CASSPTTNTEAFF
J gene: TRBJ2-1; D gene: NA; V gene: TRBV9; clone size: NA; CDR3 DNA: TGTGCCAGCAGCGTGGCCTCGGGGTTGGGGAACAATGAGCAGTTCTTC; CDR3 protein: CASSVASGLGNNEQFF
J gene: TRBJ2-1; D gene: TRBD1; V gene: TRBV7-3; clone size: NA; CDR3 DNA: TGTGCCAGCAGCCGGACCGGACAGGGCCCCTACAATGAGCAGTTCTTC; CDR3 protein: CASSRTGQGPYNEQFF
J gene: TRBJ2-5; D gene: TRBD2; V gene: TRBV5-1; clone size: NA; CDR3 DNA: TGCGCCAGCAGCTTGGGCAGCGGGAGTGGTGAGACCCAGTACTTC; CDR3 protein: CASSLGSGSGETQYF
J gene: TRBJ2-1; D gene: NA; V gene: TRBV25-1; clone size: NA; CDR3 DNA: TGTGCCAGCAGTGAATATAAGGGGGGGACCAATGAGCAGTTCTTC; CDR3 protein: CASSEYKGGTNEQFF
J gene: TRBJ2-2; D gene: NA; V gene: TRBV30; clone size: NA; CDR3 DNA: TGTGCCTGGAGTCCAGGGTTAGCGCCGGGCGGGGAGCTGTTTTTT; CDR3 protein: CAWSPGLAPGGELFF
J gene: TRBJ1-4; D gene: NA; V gene: TRBV28; clone size: NA; CDR3 DNA: TGTGCCAGCAGCCTGAGGCAAAAACTGTTTTTT; CDR3 protein: CASSLRQKLFF
J gene: TRBJ2-7; D gene: NA; V gene: TRBV2; clone size: NA; CDR3 DNA: TGTGCCAGCCGGTCCTACGAGCAGTACTTC; CDR3 protein: CASRSYEQYF
J gene: TRBJ2-7; D gene: TRBD1; V gene: TRBV9; clone size: NA; CDR3 DNA: TGTGCCAGCAGCGCCAACCCCGACACGATACCGGGACAGGTAACCTACGAGCAGTACTTC; CDR3 protein: CASSANPDTIPGQVTYEQYF
J gene: TRBJ2-5; D gene: TRBD2; V gene: TRBV28; clone size: NA; CDR3 DNA: TGTGCCAGCAGTTTAGGACTAGCGGGGGACCAAGAGACCCAGTACTTC; CDR3 protein: CASSLGLAGDQETQYF
J gene: TRBJ2-7; D gene: NA; V gene: TRBV7-9; clone size: NA; CDR3 DNA: TGTGCCAGCAGCCAGGGCCTCTCCTACGAGCAGTACTTC; CDR3 protein: CASSQGLSYEQYF
J gene: TRBJ2-2; D gene: NA; V gene: TRBV2; clone size: once; CDR3 DNA: TGTGCCAGCAAGGGAGATTCAGACACCGGGGAGCTGTTTTTT; CDR3 protein: CASKGDSDTGELFF
J gene: TRBJ2-1; D gene: TRBD1; V gene: TRBV2; clone size: once; CDR3 DNA: TGTGCCGTCCGGGACAGCTCCTACAATGAGCAGTTCTTC; CDR3 protein: CAVRDSSYNEQFF
J gene: TRBJ1-1; D gene: TRBD1; V gene: TRBV28; clone size: NA; CDR3 DNA: TGTGCCAGCGGAATACTAGTGCAGGGGGCACGGAACACTGAAGCTTTCTTT; CDR3 protein: CASGILVQGARNTEAFF
J gene: TRBJ1-1; D gene: NA; V gene: TRBV5-1; clone size: NA; CDR3 DNA: TGCGCCAGCGACGAGGGAGGAGAAGCTTTCTTT; CDR3 protein: CASDEGGEAFF
J gene: TRBJ2-7; D gene: TRBD2; V gene: TRBV4-2; clone size: NA; CDR3 DNA: TGTGCCAGCAGCCCCTCCCAGGGGACTAGCGGGAGGTCCCCCTACGAGCAGTACTTC; CDR3 protein: CASSPSQGTSGRSPYEQYF
J gene: TRBJ2-1; D gene: TRBD2; V gene: TRBV5-1; clone size: NA; CDR3 DNA: TGCGCCAGCAGCCCCACGAGCGGGAGGTTCAATGAGCAGTTCTTC; CDR3 protein: CASSPTSGRFNEQFF
J gene: TRBJ2-7; D gene: TRBD1; V gene: TRBV6-6; clone size: once; CDR3 DNA: TGTGCCAGCAAAGGGGGCGGCGCGAGCTCCTACGAGCAGTACTTC; CDR3 protein: CASKGGGASSYEQYF
J gene: TRBJ2-3; D gene: TRBD2; V gene: TRBV7-2; clone size: NA; CDR3 DNA: TGTGCCAGCAGCCCGCGTCGTAGCGGGAGTGTAAATACGCAGTATTTT; CDR3 protein: CASSPRRSGSVNTQYF
J gene: TRBJ2-2; D gene: NA; V gene: TRBV7-2; clone size: many; CDR3 DNA: TGTGCCAGCAGCTTATTGGCCTCCACCGGGGAGCTGTTTTTT; CDR3 protein: CASSLLASTGELFF
J gene: TRBJ2-2; D gene: NA; V gene: TRBV21-1; clone size: NA; CDR3 DNA: TGTGCCAGCAGCAAAAGGACAATAGGGATTTTCACCGGGGAGCTGTTTTTT; CDR3 protein: CASSKRTIGIFTGELFF